A selection of T cell receptor beta chains follows, all from one sample in a study of blood T cell repertoires in COVID-19. The data were produced by immunoSEQ multiplex PCR, yet TCRdb's version contains in-frame clones alone and is incomplete. This table holds 98,000 or so clones, roughly 90% found once. The sample comprised peripheral blood. These receptors were obtained from a human donor in a cohort sampled during active COVID-19. CDR3s include the opening cysteine and the closing phenylalanine or tryptophan. The D gene is left open where the match is weak. Some rows have no size entry. The others give once, few or many, or a class for an expanded clone.

>18|once|TRBJ2-3|-|TRBV4-3
TGCGCCAGCAGCCAAGATTTTCGGCGGGGGCTTGGGGGAGATACGCAGTATTTT
CASSQDFRRGLGGDTQYF
>17|-|TRBJ2-5|TRBD2|TRBV30
TGTGCCTGGAGGGGTCTTGGGCGGGGGGATTTCCAAGAGACCCAGTACTTC
CAWRGLGRGDFQETQYF
>16|-|TRBJ1-4|TRBD1|TRBV3-1/TRBV3-2
TGTGCCAGCAGCCAAGATCTGGGACAGGTGGATGAAAAACTGTTTTTT
CASSQDLGQVDEKLFF
>16|-|TRBJ2-3|TRBD2|TRBV4-1
TGCGCCAGCAGCCCGAATAGCGGGGGGGCCCGAGATACGCAGTATTTT
CASSPNSGGARDTQYF
>15|once|TRBJ2-7|-|TRBV7-2
TGTGCCAGCAGCTTGGACAGTCCCCCCGCTTACGAGCAGTACTTC
CASSLDSPPAYEQYF
>17|-|TRBJ1-6|-|TRBV27
TGTGCCAGCAGTTTCGTGGCAGGGCAATCCTATAATTCACCCCTCCACTTT
CASSFVAGQSYNSPLHF
>10|-|TRBJ1-4|-|TRBV20-1
TGCAGTGCTCACAGTGAAAAACTGTTTTTT
CSAHSEKLFF
>16|-|TRBJ2-3|TRBD1|TRBV5-1
TGCGCCAGCAGCCCCACAGGGGGCGGGATCACAGATACGCAGTATTTT
CASSPTGGGITDTQYF
>15|-|TRBJ2-7|-|TRBV5-1
TGCGCCAGCAGCTGGGGACTTTCCAATACAGACGAGCAGTACTTC
CASSWGLSNTDEQYF
>13|-|TRBJ1-2|TRBD1|TRBV6-5
TGTGCCAGCAGGGCACAGGGGGAAGGTGGCTACACCTTC
CASRAQGEGGYTF
>12|once|TRBJ1-2|TRBD1|TRBV19
TGTGCCAGTAGTATAATTGGTGGACAGGGGACCTTC
CASSIIGGQGTF
>15|-|TRBJ2-7|TRBD1|TRBV5-1
TGCGCCAGCAGCTCGCAGACAGGGAGCTCCTACGAGCAGTACTTC
CASSSQTGSSYEQYF
>15|-|TRBJ2-7|TRBD2|TRBV7-2
TGTGCCAGCAGCTTGAGCGGGAGTTTCTCCTACGAGCAGTACTTC
CASSLSGSFSYEQYF
>18|-|TRBJ2-3|TRBD1|TRBV7-2
TGTGCCAGCAGCAGTCGACCGGGGGGGACAGGGGGCACAGATACGCAGTATTTT
CASSSRPGGTGGTDTQYF
>17|-|TRBJ1-5|-|TRBV19
TGTGCCAGTAGTATAGATACAGGGCTTTATAGCAATCAGCCCCAGCATTTT
CASSIDTGLYSNQPQHF
>16|-|TRBJ2-1|TRBD2|TRBV7-9
TGTGCCAGCAGCTTGGGACTAGCGGGGGGACGTGGTGAGCAGTTCTTC
CASSLGLAGGRGEQFF
>16|-|TRBJ1-4|-|TRBV7-2
TGTGCCAGCAGCCTTAAAGGGACAACTCGGAATGAAAAACTGTTTTTT
CASSLKGTTRNEKLFF
>16|-|TRBJ1-5|TRBD1|TRBV19
TGTGCCAGTAGGGGGACAGGGGGCAGGGGCAATCAGCCCCAGCATTTT
CASRGTGGRGNQPQHF
>16|-|TRBJ2-7|TRBD1|TRBV5-1
TGCGCCAGCAGCGCGGGACAGGGAATGGAGTCCTACGAGCAGTACTTC
CASSAGQGMESYEQYF
>13|once|TRBJ1-6|TRBD1|TRBV7-2
TGTGCCAGCAGCGACGACAGGGGCTCACCCCTCCACTTT
CASSDDRGSPLHF
>15|-|TRBJ1-2|TRBD1|TRBV27
TGTGCCAGCAGCCGAACCGGGACAGGGAGCTATGGCTACACCTTC
CASSRTGTGSYGYTF
>13|-|TRBJ2-2|-|TRBV7-8
TGTGCCAGCAGCCAACACGCGGACGGGGAGCTGTTTTTT
CASSQHADGELFF
>13|-|TRBJ2-2|-|TRBV15
TGTGCCACCGGTGGGGATCGGGGCGGGGAGCTGTTTTTT
CATGGDRGGELFF
>16|-|TRBJ1-1|-|TRBV4-3
TGCGCCAGCAGCCAAGATGGTGGGGGCGCGGACACTGAAGCTTTCTTT
CASSQDGGGADTEAFF
>14|-|TRBJ2-7|TRBD2|TRBV27
TGTGCCAGCAGTTTATCCGGGGGGGGGTACGAGCAGTACTTC
CASSLSGGGYEQYF
>16|-|TRBJ1-1|-|TRBV28
TGTGCCAGCAGTTTATTCTTAGACAGTCCAAGCACTGAAGCTTTCTTT
CASSLFLDSPSTEAFF
>13|-|TRBJ1-5|-|TRBV7-2
TGTGCCAGCAGCTTAGCGGGGGGTCAGCCCCAGCATTTT
CASSLAGGQPQHF
>14|once|TRBJ1-4|-|TRBV6-2/TRBV6-3
TGTGCCAGCAGTTACTCTTCCAGGGGAGCAAAACTGTTTTTT
CASSYSSRGAKLFF
>15|-|TRBJ2-2|-|TRBV21-1
TGTGCCATCACCCCCAGGGGTATTAACACCGGGGAGCTGTTTTTT
CAITPRGINTGELFF
>14|-|TRBJ2-3|-|TRBV6-5
TGTGCCAGCAGACCCGCACTTCGCACAGATACGCAGTATTTT
CASRPALRTDTQYF
>18|-|TRBJ2-1|TRBD2|TRBV27
TGTGCCAGCAGCCTTCCACCGCACTTTAGCGGGAGCCGGCATGAGCAGTTCTTC
CASSLPPHFSGSRHEQFF